The clone carrying this T cell receptor (beta chain) was recorded at least ten times. What it binds is not known. Regions amplified from RNA transcripts were the TCR beta CDR3 regions. First-round RT-PCR targeting the TCR CDR3 was performed with the HTBI primer set. A single record per CDR3 protein comes from TCRdb applying MiXCR to the multiplex PCR reads. The sample lists about 98,000 distinct CDR3 sequences; about 40% were seen once. This record belongs to a study of T cells in Graves' hyperthyroidism and ophthalmopathy. Study-level findings and limits: Ophthalmopathy, as predicted by the model, came a median 6.5 months after the prediction. Most clonotypes expanded in the thyroid (above 0.001) were also present in blood.

V gave up 1 base and J gave up 3 bases; unmatched junction bases: 2. Per germline, CDR1 DFQATT and CDR2 SNEGSKA (reference sequence). The CDR3 has 13 residues. This clonotype was obtained from a woman in her 30s with Graves' hyperthyroidism. The sample comprised peripheral blood or thyroid tissue (not recorded which). V and J are TRBV20-1 and TRBJ1-1; 7 bases line up with TRBD1. CDR3 residues: CSARADRYTEAFF. DNA for the CDR3: TGCAGTGCTAGAGCGGACAGGTACACTGAAGCTTTCTTT.